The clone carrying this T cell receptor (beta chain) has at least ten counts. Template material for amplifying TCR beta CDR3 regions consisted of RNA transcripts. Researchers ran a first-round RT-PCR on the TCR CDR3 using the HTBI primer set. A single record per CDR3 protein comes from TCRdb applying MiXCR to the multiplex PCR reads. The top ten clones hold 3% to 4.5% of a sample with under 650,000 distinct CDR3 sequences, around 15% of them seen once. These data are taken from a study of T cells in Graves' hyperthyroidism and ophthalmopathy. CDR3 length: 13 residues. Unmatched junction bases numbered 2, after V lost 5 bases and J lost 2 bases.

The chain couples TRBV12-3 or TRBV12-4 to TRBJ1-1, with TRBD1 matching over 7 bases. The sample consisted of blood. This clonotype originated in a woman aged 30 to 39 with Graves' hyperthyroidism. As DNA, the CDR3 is TGTGCCAGCAGTGGGGACAGTAACACTGAAGCTTTCTTT. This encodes CASSGDSNTEAFF.